This T cell receptor beta chain was sequenced during a study of T-cell reconstitution after alpha-beta-depleted transplantation in children. TCRbeta library construction was performed incorporating unique molecular identifiers. One entry per CDR3 protein results from TCRdb running MiXCR on the PCR reads. In the table there are fewer than 400,000 distinct CDR3 sequences, over 20% of which are singletons. This sequence was found in a human donor who donated a stem cell graft to a child with acute myeloid leukemia. Sequenced material: PBMCs from the stem cell graft donor, taken from the stem cell graft.

The CDR3 loop is CASSLVPQGAGEQYF. Here the CDR3 DNA reads TGTGCCAGCAGTTTAGTCCCACAGGGGGCAGGCGAGCAGTACTTC. The chain has TRBV12-3 or TRBV12-4 and TRBJ2-7; TRBD1 agrees at 9 bases. This CDR3 has 15 amino acids. After removal of 1 base from V and 6 bases from J, the junction contained 7 bases not matched to a gene.